This T cell receptor beta chain was sequenced during a study of T cell responses to AZD1222 COVID-19 vaccine. Study results and caveats: Donors, mostly white British, included more females; clonal diversity was possibly underestimated.

Germline V gene sequence: CDR1 MGHRA, CDR2 YSYEKL. With 0 bases removed from V and 0 bases from J, the gap between germline ends came to 6 bases. The CDR3 has 15 amino acids. Sequencing was performed with immunoSEQ multiplex PCR; in TCRdb, only in-frame clones are kept and a portion is missing. The profile shows about 140,000 clones, 85% to 95% of them singletons. To note about this clone: The antigen remains unidentified.

The sequences come from peripheral blood, collected on day 0 of AZD1222 vaccination. The rearrangement joins TRBV4-1 to TRBJ1-5, with TRBD1 as a possible D gene (5 bases). The receptor comes from an adult in good health. The CDR3 coding sequence is TGCGCCAGCAGCCAAGAGGGGACTAGCAATCAGCCCCAGCATTTT. Its translation is CASSQEGTSNQPQHF.